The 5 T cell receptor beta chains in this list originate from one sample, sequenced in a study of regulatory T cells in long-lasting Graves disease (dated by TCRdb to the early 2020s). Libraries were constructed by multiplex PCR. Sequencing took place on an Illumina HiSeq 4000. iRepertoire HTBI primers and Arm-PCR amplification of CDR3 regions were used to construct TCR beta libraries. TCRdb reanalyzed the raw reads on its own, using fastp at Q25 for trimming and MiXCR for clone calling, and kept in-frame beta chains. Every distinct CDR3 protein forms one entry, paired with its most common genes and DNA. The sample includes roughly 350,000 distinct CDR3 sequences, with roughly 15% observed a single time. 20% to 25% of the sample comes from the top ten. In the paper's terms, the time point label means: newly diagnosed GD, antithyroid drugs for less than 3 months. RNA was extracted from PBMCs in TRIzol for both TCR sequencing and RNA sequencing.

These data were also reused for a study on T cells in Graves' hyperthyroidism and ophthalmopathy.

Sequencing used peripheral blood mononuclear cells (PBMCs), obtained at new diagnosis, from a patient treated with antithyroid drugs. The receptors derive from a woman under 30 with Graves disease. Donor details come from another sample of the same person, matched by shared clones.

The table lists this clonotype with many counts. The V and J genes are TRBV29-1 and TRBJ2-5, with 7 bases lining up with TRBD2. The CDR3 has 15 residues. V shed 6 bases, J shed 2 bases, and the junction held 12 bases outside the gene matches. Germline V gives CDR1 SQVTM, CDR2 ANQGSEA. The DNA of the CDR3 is TGCAGCGTCCAACCGGGAGGAGAGCCTCAAGAGACCCAGTACTTC. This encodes CSVQPGGEPQETQYF.

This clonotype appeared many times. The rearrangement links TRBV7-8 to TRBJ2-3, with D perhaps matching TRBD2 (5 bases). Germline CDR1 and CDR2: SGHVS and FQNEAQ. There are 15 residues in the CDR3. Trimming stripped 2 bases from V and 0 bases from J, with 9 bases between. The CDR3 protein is CASSLFGLSTDTQYF. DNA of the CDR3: TGTGCCAGCAGCTTATTTGGACTTAGCACAGATACGCAGTATTTT.

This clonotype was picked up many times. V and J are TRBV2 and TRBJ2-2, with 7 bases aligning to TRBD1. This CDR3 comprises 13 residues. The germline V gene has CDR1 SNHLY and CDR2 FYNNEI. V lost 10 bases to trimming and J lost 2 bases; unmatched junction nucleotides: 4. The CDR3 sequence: CATGDRNTGELFF. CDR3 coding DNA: TGTGCCACAGGGGACAGAAACACCGGGGAGCTGTTTTTT.

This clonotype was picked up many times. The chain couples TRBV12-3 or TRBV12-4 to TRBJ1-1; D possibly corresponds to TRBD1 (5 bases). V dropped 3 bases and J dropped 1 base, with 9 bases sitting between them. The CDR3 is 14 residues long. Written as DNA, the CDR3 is TGTGCCAGCAGTTTCAGTGGGGCGAACACTGAAGCTTTCTTT. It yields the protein CASSFSGANTEAFF.

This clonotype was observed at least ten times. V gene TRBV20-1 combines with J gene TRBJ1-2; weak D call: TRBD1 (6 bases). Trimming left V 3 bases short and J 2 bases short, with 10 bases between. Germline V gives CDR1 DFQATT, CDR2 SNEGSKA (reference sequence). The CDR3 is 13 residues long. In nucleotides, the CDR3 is TGCAGTGCTAGGGGGGCCCGAAACTATGGCTACACCTTC. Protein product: CSARGARNYGYTF.